The 10 T cell receptor beta chains given below trace back to one sample, sequenced in a study of somatic mutations in cytotoxic T cells in rheumatoid arthritis. Libraries were prepared by immunoSEQ multiplex PCR; TCRdb keeps only in-frame clonotypes and omits some of them. This table holds fewer than 11,000 clones, around 81% found once. Input material: CD8+ T cells sorted from blood. The receptors derive from an adult with rheumatoid arthritis.

This chain joins TRBV6-6 and TRBJ2-7; D is possibly TRBD2 (5 bases). Germline V lookup: CDR1 MNHNY, CDR2 SVGAGI (reference sequence). Between the trimmed V and J ends, which lost 10 bases and 7 bases, there was a span of 14 bases. This CDR3 comprises 11 residues. CDR3 coding DNA: TGTGCCACTAGAGGGCTAAGGGAGCAGTACTTC. This codes for CATRGLREQYF.

The chain recombines TRBV5-6 with TRBJ2-7; TRBD2 is a possible D gene (6 bases). Germline CDR1 SGHDT, CDR2 YYEEEE. The CDR3 is made up of 14 amino acids. Between the trimmed V and J ends, which lost 6 bases and 7 bases, there was a span of 20 bases. The CDR3 reads CASNSGGVPREQYF. The DNA of the CDR3 is TGTGCCAGCAACTCCGGGGGAGTCCCGCGAGAGCAGTACTTC.

This clone was seen only a few times. The chain combines TRBV7-7 with TRBJ2-3; TRBD2 aligns across 9 bases. The CDR3 is made up of 18 amino acids. After removal of 5 bases from V and 2 bases from J, the junction contained 14 bases not matched to a gene. Germline V CDR1 and CDR2: SSHAT, FNYEAQ (reference sequence). CDR3 residues: CASSPAAVAGGITDTQYF. CDR3 DNA: TGTGCCAGCAGCCCAGCTGCGGTTGCGGGAGGGATCACAGATACGCAGTATTTT.

The chain joins TRBV27 to TRBJ2-7; the D is unclear. V gave up 5 bases and J gave up 0 bases, with 17 bases separating them. This CDR3 is built from 16 residues. CDR1 is MNHEY, CDR2 SMNVEV, per germline (reference sequence). For the CDR3, the DNA is TGTGCCAGCAGTAGACGGACCACAGAAGGCTCCTACGAGCAGTACTTC. Translated, it gives CASSRRTTEGSYEQYF.

Only one count was recorded for this clone. The chain recombines TRBV4-1 with TRBJ1-1; D uncertain. The CDR3 sequence is 12 residues long. Germline CDR1 MGHRA, CDR2 YSYEKL. Trimming took off 2 bases at V and 7 bases at J, with 8 bases between the two ends. The CDR3 loop is CASSQIGVEAFF. Written as DNA, the CDR3 is TGCGCCAGCAGCCAAATTGGTGTTGAAGCTTTCTTT.

This clone was recorded only once. The rearrangement joins TRBV5-6 to TRBJ2-3; D unresolved. The CDR3 has 13 residues. V lost 4 bases, J lost 3 bases, and 9 bases lay in between. The V gene's germline CDR1 is SGHDT and CDR2 YYEEEE. Here the CDR3 reads CASSPIRTDTQYF. The DNA of the CDR3 is TGTGCCAGCAGCCCTATCAGGACAGATACGCAGTATTTT.

The chain joins TRBV2 to TRBJ2-5; no reliable D call. The V end was cut by 8 bases, the J end by 5 bases, with 9 bases between. Germline V lookup: CDR1 SNHLY, CDR2 FYNNEI. The CDR3 totals 11 residues. DNA of the CDR3: TGTGCCAGCCGATACGGTGAGACCCAGTACTTC. This encodes CASRYGETQYF.

This chain joins TRBV7-7 and TRBJ2-2; D is perhaps TRBD1 or TRBD2 (5 bases each). Trimming cost V 3 bases and J 8 bases, with 13 bases left between them. The germline gives CDR1 SSHAT, CDR2 FNYEAQ (reference sequence). There are 14 residues in the CDR3. CDR3 loop: CASSLGTFEGELFF. DNA for the CDR3: TGTGCCAGCAGCTTGGGGACCTTTGAGGGGGAGCTGTTTTTT.

The chain links TRBV2 to TRBJ2-2, with 9 bases lining up with TRBD2. The ends lost 6 bases at V and 1 base at J; junction bases unmatched: 6. Germline values: CDR1 SNHLY, CDR2 FYNNEI. The CDR3 runs to 16 residues. The CDR3 DNA reads TGTGCCAGCAGAATGGGACTAGCATTGAACACCGGGGAGCTGTTTTTT. Its translation: CASRMGLALNTGELFF.

The chain has TRBV25-1 and TRBJ1-2; D remains ambiguous. The length of the CDR3 is 17 residues. V shed 1 base and J shed 4 bases, with 19 bases lying between them. Germline V gene sequence: CDR1 MGHDK, CDR2 SYGVNS. CDR3 DNA sequence: TGTGCCAGCAGTGAATTCCCAGACCCAGACCGAGTCTATGGCTACACCTTC. As protein: CASSEFPDPDRVYGYTF.